Here is one T cell receptor (beta chain) with its context. This sample stems from a study of blood T cell repertoires in COVID-19. In the study overall: Samples taken during acute and convalescent COVID-19 were collected in the United States, Italy and Spain. T cells, B-cell-depleted T cells, or PBMCs supplied cDNA or gDNA.

Trimming stripped 2 bases from V and 1 base from J, with 8 bases between. Germline-derived CDR1 and CDR2 are SGHAT and FQNNGV. The CDR3 loop spans 14 amino acids. Measured with immunoSEQ multiplex PCR; TCRdb has only the in-frame clones, and not every one. The sample lists some 330,000 clones, more than 85% seen once, with about a fifth in the top ten. This study enrolled people aged 18 to 89 from about 26 US geographic areas. Recovered participants had two consecutive negative NP/OP PCR tests, healthcare professional clearance, or symptom resolution. The clonotype was recovered from a woman aged 25 to 45 who had recovered from COVID-19. The V and J genes are TRBV11-2 and TRBJ1-1; D call uncertain. Input material: PBMCs or T cells enriched from blood (not recorded which). The CDR3 DNA is TGTGCCAGCAGCTTAAGCAGGAAGAACACTGAAGCTTTCTTT. Translating gives CASSLSRKNTEAFF.